Listed below are T cell receptor beta chains from one sample, sequenced in a study of shared clonotypes between healthy human individuals. The assay was immunoSEQ multiplex PCR, and TCRdb's table has in-frame clones only and misses some. The profile covers over a million clones, with around 78% appearing a single time and 0.61% taken by the ten largest. The sample consisted of memory CD4+ T cells from PBMCs. Receptor source: a man aged 18 to 35 in good health. Some clones in this sample may be carry-over from other donors' samples. CDR3s include the opening cysteine and the closing phenylalanine or tryptophan. The D gene is left open where the match is weak. Not every row has a clone size; where given, it reads once, few, many or a size class.

v_gene	j_gene	d_gene	abundance	CDR3nt	CDR3aa
TRBV18	TRBJ1-1	TRBD1	-	TGTGCCAGCTCACGGAGGGACAGGAACACTGAAGCTTTCTTT	CASSRRDRNTEAFF
TRBV9	TRBJ2-5	TRBD2	once	TGTGCCAGCAGCACCGGGACTAGCGGATCCGAGACCCAGTACTTC	CASSTGTSGSETQYF
TRBV7-2	TRBJ2-2	-	-	TGTGCCAGCAAGCAGAGCCACAACACCGGGGAGCTGTTTTTT	CASKQSHNTGELFF
TRBV5-4	TRBJ1-2	TRBD1	once	TGTGCCAGCAGCGCCGCGTCCGGGACAGCATATGGCTACACCTTC	CASSAASGTAYGYTF
TRBV28	TRBJ2-7	-	-	TGTGCCAGCAGTCTCCCTTTCTGGGCGGGACCACACGAGCAGTACTTC	CASSLPFWAGPHEQYF
TRBV2	TRBJ1-1	TRBD1	many	TGTGCCAGCCGAGCCACAGGGGGCACTGAAGCTTTCTTT	CASRATGGTEAFF
TRBV15	TRBJ1-1	TRBD1	-	TGTGCCACCAGCGGGGGACAGGGCCGGCCCACTGAAGCTTTCTTT	CATSGGQGRPTEAFF
TRBV2	TRBJ1-1	-	many	TGTGCCAGCAGTTCGGGGGGGCGCATGGCTGAAGCTTTCTTT	CASSSGGRMAEAFF
TRBV28	TRBJ2-7	-	-	TGTGCCAGCACCTCTCCCGGGGCGGGCTCCTACGAGCAGTACTTC	CASTSPGAGSYEQYF
TRBV28	TRBJ1-5	-	-	TGTGCCACCAAGCCTGGGAGTGTTGGCAATCAGCCCCAGCATTTT	CATKPGSVGNQPQHF
TRBV5-1	TRBJ2-3	-	many	TGCGCCAGCAGCTTGGTCCCCGACAGCACAGATACGCAGTATTTT	CASSLVPDSTDTQYF
TRBV6-1	TRBJ2-7	-	-	TGTGCCAGCAGTGAACGCCGATCAACCGGGACCCTAACCTACGAGCAGTACTTC	CASSERRSTGTLTYEQYF
TRBV2	TRBJ1-4	TRBD1	-	TGTGCCAGCAGGACTACAGGGGGTAATGAAAAACTGTTTTTT	CASRTTGGNEKLFF
TRBV11-2	TRBJ2-2	-	-	TGTGCCAGCAGCTCGACTCTTACCGGGGAGCTGTTTTTT	CASSSTLTGELFF
TRBV28	TRBJ1-3	-	few	TGTGCCAGCAGTTCCGGGACAAATGCTGGAAACACCATATATTTT	CASSSGTNAGNTIYF